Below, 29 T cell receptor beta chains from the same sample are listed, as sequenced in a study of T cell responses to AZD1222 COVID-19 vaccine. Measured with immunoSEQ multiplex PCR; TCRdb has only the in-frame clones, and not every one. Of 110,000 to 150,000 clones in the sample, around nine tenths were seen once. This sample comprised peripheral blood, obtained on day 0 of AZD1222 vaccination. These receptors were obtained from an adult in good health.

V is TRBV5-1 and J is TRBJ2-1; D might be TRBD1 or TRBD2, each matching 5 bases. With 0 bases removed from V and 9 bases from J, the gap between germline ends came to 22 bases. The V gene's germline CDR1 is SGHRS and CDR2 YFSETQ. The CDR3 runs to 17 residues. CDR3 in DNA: TGCGCCAGCAGCTTGGGAGGGTTCGGACACCGGTCGGGTGAGCAGTTCTTC. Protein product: CASSLGGFGHRSGEQFF.

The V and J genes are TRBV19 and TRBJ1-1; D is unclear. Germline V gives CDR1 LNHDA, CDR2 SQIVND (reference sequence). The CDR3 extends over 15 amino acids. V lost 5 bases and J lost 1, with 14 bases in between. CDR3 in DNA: TGTGCCAGTAGTCCCCCCCTTCGGACGAACACTGAAGCTTTCTTT. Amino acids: CASSPPLRTNTEAFF.

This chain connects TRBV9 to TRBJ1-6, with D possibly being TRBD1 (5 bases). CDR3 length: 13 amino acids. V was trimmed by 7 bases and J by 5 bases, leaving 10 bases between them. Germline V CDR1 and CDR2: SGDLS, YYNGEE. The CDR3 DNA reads TGTGCCAGCGGGGCCCAGGATAATTCACCCCTCCACTTT. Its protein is CASGAQDNSPLHF.

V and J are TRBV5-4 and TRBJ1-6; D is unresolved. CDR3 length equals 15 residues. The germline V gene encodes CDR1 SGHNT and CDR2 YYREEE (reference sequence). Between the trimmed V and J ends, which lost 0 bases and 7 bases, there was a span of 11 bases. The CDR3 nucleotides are TGTGCCAGCAGCTTGGCTTGGGAAGGCAATTCACCCCTCCACTTT. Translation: CASSLAWEGNSPLHF.

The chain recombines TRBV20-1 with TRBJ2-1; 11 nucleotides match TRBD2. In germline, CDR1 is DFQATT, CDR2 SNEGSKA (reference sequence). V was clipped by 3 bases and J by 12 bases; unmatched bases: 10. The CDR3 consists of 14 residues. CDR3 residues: CSASAGLAELPQFF. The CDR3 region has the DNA TGCAGTGCTAGTGCGGGACTAGCGGAGCTCCCGCAGTTCTTC.

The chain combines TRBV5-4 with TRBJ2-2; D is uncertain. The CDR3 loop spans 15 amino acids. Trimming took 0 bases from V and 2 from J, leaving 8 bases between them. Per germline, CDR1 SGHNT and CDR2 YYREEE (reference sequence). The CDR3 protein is CASSLVRVNTGELFF. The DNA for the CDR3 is TGTGCCAGCAGCTTGGTCCGGGTTAACACCGGGGAGCTGTTTTTT.

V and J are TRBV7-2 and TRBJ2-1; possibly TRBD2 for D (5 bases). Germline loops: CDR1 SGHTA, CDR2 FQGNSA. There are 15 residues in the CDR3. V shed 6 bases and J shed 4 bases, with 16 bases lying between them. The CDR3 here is CASSLGLSNYNEQFF. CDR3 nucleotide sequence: TGTGCCAGCAGTCTCGGACTTTCCAATTACAATGAGCAGTTCTTC. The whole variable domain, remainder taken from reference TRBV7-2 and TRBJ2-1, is GAGVSQSPSNKVTEKGKDVELRCDPISGHTALYWYRQSLGQGLEFLIYFQGNSAPDKSGLPSDRFSAERTGGSVSTLTIQRTQQEDSAVYLCASSLGLSNYNEQFFGPGTRLTVL.

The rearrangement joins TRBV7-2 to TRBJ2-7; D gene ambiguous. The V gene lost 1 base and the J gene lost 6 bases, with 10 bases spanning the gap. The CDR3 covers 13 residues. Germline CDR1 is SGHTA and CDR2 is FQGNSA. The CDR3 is CASSLGGASEQYF. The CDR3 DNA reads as TGTGCCAGCAGCTTAGGTGGAGCCAGCGAGCAGTACTTC.

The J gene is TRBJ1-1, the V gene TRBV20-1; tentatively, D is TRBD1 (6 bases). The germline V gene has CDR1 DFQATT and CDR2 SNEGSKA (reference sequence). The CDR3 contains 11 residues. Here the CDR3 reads CSSGADTEAFF. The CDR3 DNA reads TGCTCTTCAGGGGCGGACACTGAAGCTTTCTTT.

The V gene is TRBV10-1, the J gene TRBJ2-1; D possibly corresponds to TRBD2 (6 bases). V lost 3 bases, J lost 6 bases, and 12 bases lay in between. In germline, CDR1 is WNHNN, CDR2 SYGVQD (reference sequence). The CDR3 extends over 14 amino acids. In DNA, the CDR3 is TGCGCCAGCAGTGAACCGACTAGTCCCAATGAGCAGTTCTTC. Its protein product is CASSEPTSPNEQFF.

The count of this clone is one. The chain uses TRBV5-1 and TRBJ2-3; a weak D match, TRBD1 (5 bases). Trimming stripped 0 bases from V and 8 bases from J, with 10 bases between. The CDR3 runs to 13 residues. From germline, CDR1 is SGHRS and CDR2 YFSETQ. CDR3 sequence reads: CASSLAGSSTQYF. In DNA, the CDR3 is TGCGCCAGCAGCTTGGCAGGGTCGAGTACGCAGTATTTT.

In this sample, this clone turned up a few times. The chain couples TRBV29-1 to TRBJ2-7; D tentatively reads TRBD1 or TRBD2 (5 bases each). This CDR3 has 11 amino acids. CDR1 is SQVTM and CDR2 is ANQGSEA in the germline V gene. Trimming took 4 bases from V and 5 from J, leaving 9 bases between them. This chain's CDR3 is CSVVRGNEQYF. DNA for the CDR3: TGCAGCGTTGTTCGGGGCAACGAGCAGTACTTC.

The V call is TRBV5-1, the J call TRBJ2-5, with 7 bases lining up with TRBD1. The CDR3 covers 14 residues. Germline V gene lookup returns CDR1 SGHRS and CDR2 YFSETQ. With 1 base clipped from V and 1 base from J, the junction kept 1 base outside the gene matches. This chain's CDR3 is CASSLRGLQETQYF. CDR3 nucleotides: TGCGCCAGCAGCTTGAGGGGGCTCCAAGAGACCCAGTACTTC.

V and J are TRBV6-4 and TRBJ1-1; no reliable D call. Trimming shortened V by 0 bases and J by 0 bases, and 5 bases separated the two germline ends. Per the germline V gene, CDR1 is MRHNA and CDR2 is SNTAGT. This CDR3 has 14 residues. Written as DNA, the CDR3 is TGTGCCAGCAGTGACTCGTCCTTGAACACTGAAGCTTTCTTT. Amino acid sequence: CASSDSSLNTEAFF.

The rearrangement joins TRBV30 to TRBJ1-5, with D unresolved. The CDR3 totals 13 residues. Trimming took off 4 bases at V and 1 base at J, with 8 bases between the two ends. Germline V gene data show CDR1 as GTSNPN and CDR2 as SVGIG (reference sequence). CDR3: CAWTWGSNQPQHF. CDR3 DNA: TGTGCCTGGACGTGGGGAAGCAATCAGCCCCAGCATTTT.

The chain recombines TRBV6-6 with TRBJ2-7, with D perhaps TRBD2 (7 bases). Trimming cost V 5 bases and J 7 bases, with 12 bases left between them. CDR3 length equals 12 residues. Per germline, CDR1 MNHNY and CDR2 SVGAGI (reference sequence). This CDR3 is CASSPEGGEQYF. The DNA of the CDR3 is TGTGCCAGCAGTCCGGAGGGGGGGGAGCAGTACTTC.

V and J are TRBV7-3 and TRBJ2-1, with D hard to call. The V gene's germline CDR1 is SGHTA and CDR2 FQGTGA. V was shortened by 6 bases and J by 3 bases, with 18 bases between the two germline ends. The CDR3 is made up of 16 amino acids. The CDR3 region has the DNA TGTGCCAGCAGTCTTACGACTGGGTCTGGCTACAATGAGCAGTTCTTC. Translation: CASSLTTGSGYNEQFF.

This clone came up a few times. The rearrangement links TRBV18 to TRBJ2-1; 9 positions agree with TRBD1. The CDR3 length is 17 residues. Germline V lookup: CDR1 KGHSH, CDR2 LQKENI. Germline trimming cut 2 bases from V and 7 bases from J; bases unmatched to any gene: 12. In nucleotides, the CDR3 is TGTGCCAGCTCACCAGGAATGGGGACAGGGATACGGAATGAGCAGTTCTTC. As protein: CASSPGMGTGIRNEQFF.

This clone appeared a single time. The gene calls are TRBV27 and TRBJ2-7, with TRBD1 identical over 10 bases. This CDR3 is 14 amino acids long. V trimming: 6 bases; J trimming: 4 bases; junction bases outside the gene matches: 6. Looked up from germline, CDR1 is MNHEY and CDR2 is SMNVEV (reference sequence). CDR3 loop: CASRPGQGRYEQYF. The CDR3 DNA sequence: TGTGCCAGCAGACCGGGACAGGGGCGGTACGAGCAGTACTTC.

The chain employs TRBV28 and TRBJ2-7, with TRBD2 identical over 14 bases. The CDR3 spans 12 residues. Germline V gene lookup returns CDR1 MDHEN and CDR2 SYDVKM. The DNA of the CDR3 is TGTGCTGGGGGACTAGCGGGAGACGAGCAGTACTTC. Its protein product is CAGGLAGDEQYF.

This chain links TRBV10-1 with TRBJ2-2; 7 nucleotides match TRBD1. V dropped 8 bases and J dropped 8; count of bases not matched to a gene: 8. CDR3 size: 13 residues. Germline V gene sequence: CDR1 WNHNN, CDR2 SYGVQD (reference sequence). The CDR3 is CASSEQGQGELFF. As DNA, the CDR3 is TGCGCCAGCTCCGAACAGGGGCAAGGGGAGCTGTTTTTT.

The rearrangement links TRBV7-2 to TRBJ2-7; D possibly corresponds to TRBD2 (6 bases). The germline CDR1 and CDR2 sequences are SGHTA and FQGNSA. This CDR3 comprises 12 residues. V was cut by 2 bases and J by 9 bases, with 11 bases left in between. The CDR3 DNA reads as TGTGCCAGCAGCTTAAATCAAGCGGGGCAGTACTTC. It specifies CASSLNQAGQYF. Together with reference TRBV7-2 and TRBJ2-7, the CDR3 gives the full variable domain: GAGVSQSPSNKVTEKGKDVELRCDPISGHTALYWYRQSLGQGLEFLIYFQGNSAPDKSGLPSDRFSAERTGGSVSTLTIQRTQQEDSAVYLCASSLNQAGQYFGPGTRLTVT.

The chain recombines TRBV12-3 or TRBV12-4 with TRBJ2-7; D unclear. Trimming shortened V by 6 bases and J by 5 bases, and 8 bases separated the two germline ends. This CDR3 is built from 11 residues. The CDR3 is CASSPSNEQYF. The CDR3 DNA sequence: TGTGCCAGCAGCCCGTCTAACGAGCAGTACTTC.

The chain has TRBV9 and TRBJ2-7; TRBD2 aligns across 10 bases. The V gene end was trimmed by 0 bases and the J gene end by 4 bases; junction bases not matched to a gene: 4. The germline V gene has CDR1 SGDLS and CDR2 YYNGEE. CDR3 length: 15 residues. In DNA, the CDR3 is TGTGCCAGCAGCGTAGGGACTAGCGGACCGTACGAGCAGTACTTC. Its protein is CASSVGTSGPYEQYF.

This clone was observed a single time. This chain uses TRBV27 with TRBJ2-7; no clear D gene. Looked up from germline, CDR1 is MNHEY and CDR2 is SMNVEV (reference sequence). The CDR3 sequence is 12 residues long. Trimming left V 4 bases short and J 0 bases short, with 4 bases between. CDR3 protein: CASSSLSYEQYF. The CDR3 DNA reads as TGTGCCAGCAGTTCCCTCTCCTACGAGCAGTACTTC.

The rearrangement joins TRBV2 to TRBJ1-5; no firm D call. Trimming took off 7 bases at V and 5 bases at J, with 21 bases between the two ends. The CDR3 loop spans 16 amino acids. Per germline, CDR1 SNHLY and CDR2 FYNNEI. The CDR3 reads CASTSSRRVGYQPQHF. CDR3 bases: TGTGCCAGCACCAGTTCGCGACGGGTTGGGTATCAGCCCCAGCATTTT.

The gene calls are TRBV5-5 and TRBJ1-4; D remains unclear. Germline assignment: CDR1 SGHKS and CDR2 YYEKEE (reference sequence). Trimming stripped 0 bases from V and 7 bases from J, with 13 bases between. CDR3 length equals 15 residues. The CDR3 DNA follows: TGTGCCAGCAGCTTGGCGGACGGGGAGGCTGAAAAACTGTTTTTT. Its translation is CASSLADGEAEKLFF.

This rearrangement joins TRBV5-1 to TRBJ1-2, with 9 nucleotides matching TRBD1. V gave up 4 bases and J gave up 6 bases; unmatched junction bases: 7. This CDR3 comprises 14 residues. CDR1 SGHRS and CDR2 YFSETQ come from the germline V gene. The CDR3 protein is CASSTVGTGNGYTF. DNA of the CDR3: TGCGCCAGCAGCACGGTAGGGACAGGGAATGGCTACACCTTC.

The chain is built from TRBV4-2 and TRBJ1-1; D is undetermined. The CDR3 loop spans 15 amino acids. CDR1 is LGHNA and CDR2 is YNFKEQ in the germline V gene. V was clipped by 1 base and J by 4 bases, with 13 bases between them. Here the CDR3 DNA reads TGTGCCAGCAGCCAAGCGACTCTCAGAGGCACTGAAGCTTTCTTT. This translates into CASSQATLRGTEAFF.